Listed here are 22 T cell receptor beta chains from one sample, sequenced in a study of T cell clonotyping in hematopoietic cell transplantation. The assay was immunoSEQ multiplex PCR, and TCRdb's table has in-frame clones only and misses some. The table lists about 36,000 clones, roughly 96% of them singletons. Time point noted: recipient sample about 28 days before transplant, after cytoreduction. The sequenced sample was peripheral blood mononuclear cells, obtained before stem cell transplant. These receptors were obtained from a man aged 35-49 years with chronic myeloid leukemia. Some clones in this sample may be carry-over from other donors' samples.

The rearrangement links TRBV11-2 to TRBJ2-1, with 9 bases lining up with TRBD1. Germline V gene sequence: CDR1 SGHAT, CDR2 FQNNGV. J lost 7 bases, V lost 6 bases, and 10 bases had no gene match. CDR3 length equals 15 residues. Here the CDR3 reads CASRPTGGAGNEQFF. CDR3 DNA sequence: TGTGCCAGCAGACCCACAGGGGGCGCGGGAAATGAGCAGTTCTTC.

The J gene is TRBJ1-3, the V gene TRBV2; D call uncertain. The length of the CDR3 is 14 residues. The ends were cut back, 2 bases at V and 2 bases at J, with 7 bases in the middle. Germline assignment: CDR1 SNHLY and CDR2 FYNNEI. The CDR3, as DNA: TGTGCCAGCAGTGAACCCCGGGCTGGAAACACCATATATTTT. Its protein product is CASSEPRAGNTIYF.

The chain has TRBV30 and TRBJ1-2, with D unresolved. Germline CDR1 is GTSNPN and CDR2 is SVGIG (reference sequence). This CDR3 region has 13 residues. V gave up 2 bases and J gave up 4 bases, with 11 bases separating them. The CDR3, as DNA: TGTGCCTGGAGTTCGACGGACGTCTATGGCTACACCTTC. Its translation is CAWSSTDVYGYTF.

About this clone: One end of the junction fails to match germline, which may point to a read error. The chain carries TRBV4-3 and TRBJ1-6; D remains unclear. Germline values: CDR1 LGHNA, CDR2 YSLEER. There are 15 residues in the CDR3. The CDR3 loop is CASSPRGWSNSPPHF. The CDR3 DNA is TGCGCCAGCAGCCCGCGAGGTTGGTCCAATTCACCCCCCCACTTT.

V and J are TRBV2 and TRBJ2-3, with 8 bases that match TRBD2. The germline V gene has CDR1 SNHLY and CDR2 FYNNEI. Germline trimming cut 5 bases from V and 2 bases from J; bases unmatched to any gene: 6. The CDR3 is 15 amino acids. The CDR3 protein is CASSFTSGYTDTQYF. In nucleotides, the CDR3 is TGTGCCAGCAGTTTTACTAGCGGATACACAGATACGCAGTATTTT.

CDR3 bases: TGTGCCAGCAGCTTGGGGGTCGAGGAGCAGTACTTC. Translated: CASSLGVEEQYF. The V and J genes are TRBV7-9 and TRBJ2-7, with D perhaps matching TRBD1 or TRBD2 (5 bases each). Trimming took off 3 bases at V and 7 bases at J, with 10 bases between the two ends. The germline CDR1 and CDR2 sequences are SEHNR and FQNEAQ (reference sequence). This CDR3 has 12 amino acids.

The V and J genes are TRBV5-5 and TRBJ2-2; TRBD1 agrees at 7 bases. CDR3 length equals 15 residues. The junction had 1 base not matched to a gene; V was cut back by 2 bases and J by 0 bases. Germline values: CDR1 SGHKS, CDR2 YYEKEE (reference sequence). The CDR3, as DNA: TGTGCCAGCAGCTTCGGGACAGCGAACACCGGGGAGCTGTTTTTT. Translation: CASSFGTANTGELFF.

The chain is built from TRBV29-1 and TRBJ1-1; the D gene is possibly TRBD1 (5 bases). Germline V gene sequence: CDR1 SQVTM, CDR2 ANQGSEA. V gave up 7 bases and J gave up 0 bases, with 9 bases separating them. The CDR3 has 12 residues. The DNA of the CDR3 is TGCAGCGGAGGGACGGTGAACACTGAAGCTTTCTTT. Its protein is CSGGTVNTEAFF.

The V gene is TRBV11-2, the J gene TRBJ1-4; no clear D. Trimming took 4 bases from V and 8 from J, leaving 11 bases between them. The CDR3 spans 13 residues. Germline assignment: CDR1 SGHAT and CDR2 FQNNGV. The CDR3 spells CASSSPLGEKLFF. DNA of the CDR3: TGTGCCAGCAGCTCCCCCCTGGGGGAAAAACTGTTTTTT. The entire variable domain, with the rest obtained from reference TRBV11-2 and TRBJ1-4, is as follows: EAGVAQSPRYKIIEKRQSVAFWCNPISGHATLYWYQQILGQGPKLLIQFQNNGVVDDSQLPKDRFSAERLKGVDSTLKIQPAKLEDSAVYLCASSSPLGEKLFFGSGTQLSVL.

The CDR3 loop is CATPIPQVESTDTQYF. CDR3 sequence (DNA): TGTGCCACCCCTATCCCACAGGTGGAAAGCACAGATACGCAGTATTTT. The genes are TRBV2 and TRBJ2-3; tentatively, D is TRBD1 (5 bases). The germline V and J ends were trimmed by 10 bases and 0 bases, with 20 bases remaining between them. This CDR3 comprises 16 residues. The germline CDR1 and CDR2 sequences are SNHLY and FYNNEI.

This chain uses TRBV7-8 with TRBJ2-5; TRBD1 matches 8 bases. Unmatched junction bases numbered 7, after V lost 4 bases and J lost 3 bases. The V gene's germline CDR1 is SGHVS and CDR2 FQNEAQ. CDR3 length equals 15 residues. The CDR3 reads CASSYETGAKETQYF. CDR3 nucleotide sequence: TGTGCCAGCAGCTACGAGACAGGGGCTAAAGAGACCCAGTACTTC. The entire variable domain, with the rest obtained from reference TRBV7-8 and TRBJ2-5, is as follows: GAGVSQSPRYKVAKRGQDVALRCDPISGHVSLFWYQQALGQGPEFLTYFQNEAQLDKSGLPSDRFFAERPEGSVSTLKIQRTQQEDSAVYLCASSYETGAKETQYFGPGTRLLVL.

This CDR3 reads CASTNKGYGYTF. The CDR3 DNA is TGTGCCAGTACAAATAAGGGCTATGGCTACACCTTC. The chain links TRBV28 to TRBJ1-2, with unresolved D. The CDR3 contains 12 residues. The V gene lost 9 bases and the J gene lost 4 bases, with 12 bases spanning the gap. Germline V gives CDR1 MDHEN, CDR2 SYDVKM.

J is TRBJ1-1 and V is TRBV11-3; a weak D match, TRBD1 (5 bases). Germline values: CDR1 SGHNT, CDR2 YENEEA. Between the trimmed V and J ends, which lost 2 bases and 6 bases, there was a span of 10 bases. There are 13 residues in the CDR3. The CDR3 region is CASSLPGGAEAFF. The CDR3 DNA reads TGTGCCAGCAGCTTACCTGGGGGGGCTGAAGCTTTCTTT.

The chain employs TRBV5-6 and TRBJ2-7; D gene unclear. Germline V gene data show CDR1 as SGHDT and CDR2 as YYEEEE. Trimming took off 3 bases at V and 0 bases at J, with 7 bases between the two ends. CDR3 length equals 13 residues. CDR3 in DNA: TGTGCCAGCAGCTGGGCAAGCTCCTACGAGCAGTACTTC. As protein: CASSWASSYEQYF.

The V gene is TRBV6-1, the J gene TRBJ1-5; tentatively, D is TRBD1 (5 bases). This CDR3 comprises 15 residues. V lost 6 bases, J lost 3 bases, and 15 bases lay in between. Looked up from germline, CDR1 is MNHNS and CDR2 is SASEGT. The CDR3 sequence is CASRNRDRDNQPQHF. CDR3 coding DNA: TGTGCCAGCAGAAACCGGGACCGAGACAATCAGCCCCAGCATTTT.

This chain links TRBV4-3 with TRBJ1-2, with TRBD1 as a possible D gene (6 bases). V gave up 0 bases and J gave up 4 bases, with 15 bases separating them. This CDR3 spans 16 amino acids. Germline CDR1 and CDR2: LGHNA and YSLEER. CDR3 residues: CASSQEQGLQGYGYTF. The CDR3 region has the DNA TGCGCCAGCAGCCAAGAACAGGGCCTCCAGGGCTATGGCTACACCTTC.

This clone showed up just once. V usage is TRBV5-1 and J usage is TRBJ2-5; TRBD1 agrees at 8 bases. The CDR3 extends over 14 amino acids. The ends lost 4 bases at V and 1 base at J; junction bases unmatched: 3. Germline V CDR1 and CDR2: SGHRS, YFSETQ. CDR3 region: CASSLGQGQETQYF. CDR3 in DNA: TGCGCCAGCAGCCTCGGACAGGGCCAAGAGACCCAGTACTTC.

This sequence joins TRBV19 and TRBJ2-6; D remains ambiguous. CDR3 size: 16 residues. Trimming took off 5 bases at V and 0 bases at J, with 11 bases between the two ends. The V gene's germline CDR1 is LNHDA and CDR2 SQIVND (reference sequence). This CDR3 is CASSSHFASGANVLTF. As DNA, the CDR3 is TGTGCCAGTAGTTCACACTTCGCCTCTGGGGCCAACGTCCTGACTTTC.

CDR3 nucleotide sequence: TGTGCCAGCAGCCTTAACAGGGGGGACTCTGGAAACACCATATATTTT. Amino acid sequence: CASSLNRGDSGNTIYF. This rearrangement joins TRBV5-4 to TRBJ1-3; 8 positions match TRBD1. V lost 4 bases to trimming and J lost 0 bases; unmatched junction nucleotides: 6. Looked up from germline, CDR1 is SGHNT and CDR2 is YYREEE (reference sequence). CDR3 length equals 16 residues.

The V and J genes are TRBV30 and TRBJ2-7; 7 bases agree with TRBD1. Germline V gene sequence: CDR1 GTSNPN, CDR2 SVGIG (reference sequence). Trimming removed 2 bases from V and 0 bases from J; junction bases left unmatched: 4. This CDR3 region has 14 residues. CDR3: CAWSPTGTSYEQYF. CDR3 in DNA: TGTGCCTGGAGTCCGACAGGGACCTCCTACGAGCAGTACTTC. Full variable domain (outside the CDR3, taken from reference TRBV30 and TRBJ2-7): SQTIHQWPATLVQPVGSPLSLECTVEGTSNPNLYWYRQAAGRGLQLLFYSVGIGQISSEVPQNLSASRPQDRQFILSSKKLLLSDSGFYLCAWSPTGTSYEQYFGPGTRLTVT.

This clone has a single count. The chain employs TRBV23-1 and TRBJ1-5, with D unresolved. TRBV23-1 is noted as an ORF with a role that remains uncertain. The CDR3 length is 15 residues. Trimming pared 4 bases from V and 3 bases from J, leaving 13 bases between. DNA of the CDR3: TGCGCCAGCAGTCCGCCAAGGAGAGTCAATCAGCCCCAGCATTTT. Amino acids: CASSPPRRVNQPQHF.

The chain is built from TRBV5-1 and TRBJ2-7, with a possible D match to TRBD1 (5 bases). The CDR3 sequence is 13 residues long. With 4 bases removed from V and 4 bases from J, the gap between germline ends came to 12 bases. Germline-derived CDR1 and CDR2 are SGHRS and YFSETQ. This CDR3 reads CASSQDMLYEQYF. The CDR3 bases are TGCGCCAGCAGCCAGGACATGCTTTACGAGCAGTACTTC.